The 25 T cell receptor beta chains below come from one sample, sequenced in a study of T-cell memory formation after mild COVID-19. TCRdb called the 5' RACE reads again in MiXCR, with one record for every CDR3 protein. The sample yields 550,000 to 700,000 distinct CDR3 sequences, around 16% seen once. Sequencing was done on a sample of PBMCs or a T cell subset sorted from them (not recorded which). Every receptor here comes from an adult woman who had mild COVID-19 (a few samples of this study predate the infection). Cell type and time point are not known.

The chain recombines TRBV9 with TRBJ2-1; no clear D gene. In germline, CDR1 is SGDLS, CDR2 YYNGEE. V lost 0 bases and J lost 1, with 8 bases in between. The CDR3 has 15 residues. CDR3 bases: TGTGCCAGCAGCGTAGAGTTAGTATCCTACAATGAGCAGTTCTTC. Residues: CASSVELVSYNEQFF.

V usage is TRBV27 and J usage is TRBJ2-7, with 8 bases matching TRBD2. The CDR3 extends over 15 amino acids. Germline V gives CDR1 MNHEY, CDR2 SMNVEV (reference sequence). V lost 2 bases, J lost 3 bases, and 6 bases stayed unmatched. CDR3 in amino acids: CASSLAGGRFYEQYF. The CDR3 bases are TGTGCCAGCAGTTTAGCGGGGGGACGGTTCTACGAGCAGTACTTC.

The V gene is TRBV15, the J gene TRBJ2-1, with 9 nucleotides matching TRBD1. The CDR3 runs to 15 residues. Germline values: CDR1 LNHNV, CDR2 YYDKDF (reference sequence). The ends lost 5 bases at V and 9 bases at J; junction bases unmatched: 11. The CDR3 sequence: CATSVRHRGQGEQFF. CDR3 DNA: TGTGCCACCAGCGTAAGACACAGGGGGCAGGGTGAGCAGTTCTTC. Supplemented by reference TRBV15 and TRBJ2-1, the full variable domain reads DAMVIQNPRYQVTQFGKPVTLSCSQTLNHNVMYWYQQKSSQAPKLLFHYYDKDFNNEADTPDNFQSRRPNTSFCFLDIRSPGLGDTAMYLCATSVRHRGQGEQFFGPGTRLTVL.

The rearrangement uses TRBV3-1 and TRBJ1-1, with TRBD1 identical over 7 bases. Per the germline V gene, CDR1 is LGHDT and CDR2 is YNNKEL (reference sequence). The CDR3 has 13 amino acids. With 0 bases clipped from V and 10 bases from J, the junction kept 5 bases outside the gene matches. For the CDR3, the DNA is TGTGCCAGCAGCCAAGAGACAGGGAACGGAGCTTTCTTT. It specifies CASSQETGNGAFF.

J is TRBJ2-7 and V is TRBV12-3 or TRBV12-4, with TRBD2 matching 7 bases. The CDR3 length is 16 residues. V shed 3 bases and J 3 bases; nucleotides not matched to a gene: 11. The CDR3 DNA is TGTGCCAGCAGTTTCGTAGGGAGGGAACAATTCTACGAGCAGTACTTC. This translates into CASSFVGREQFYEQYF.

The gene calls are TRBV2 and TRBJ1-1; no firm D call. This CDR3 comprises 15 residues. Germline CDR1 SNHLY, CDR2 FYNNEI. Trimming pared 2 bases from V and 1 base from J, leaving 11 bases between. CDR3 region: CASSESIVANTEAFF. The CDR3 DNA reads TGTGCCAGCAGTGAATCAATCGTAGCGAACACTGAAGCTTTCTTT. The full variable domain, in which reference TRBV2 and TRBJ1-1 provide the parts outside the CDR3, is EPEVTQTPSHQVTQMGQEVILRCVPISNHLYFYWYRQILGQKVEFLVSFYNNEISEKSEIFDDQFSVERPDGSNFTLKIRSTKLEDSAMYFCASSESIVANTEAFFGQGTRLTVV.

The gene calls are TRBV15 and TRBJ2-1, with 8 bases lining up with TRBD2. The length of the CDR3 is 13 residues. The ends lost 5 bases at V and 9 bases at J; junction bases unmatched: 6. Germline assignment: CDR1 LNHNV and CDR2 YYDKDF (reference sequence). Here the CDR3 reads CATSQRLAPEQFF. The CDR3 bases are TGTGCCACCAGCCAGCGACTAGCGCCTGAGCAGTTCTTC.

The chain joins TRBV12-3 or TRBV12-4 to TRBJ1-1; tentatively, D is TRBD1 (5 bases). This CDR3 region has 16 residues. Trimming took 3 bases from V and 1 from J, leaving 15 bases between them. The CDR3 nucleotides read TGTGCCAGCAGTTTGGCGACGGGGGTTGGGAACACTGAAGCTTTCTTT. Translating it yields CASSLATGVGNTEAFF.

CDR3 DNA: TGTGCCAGCAGCCCCCCTAGGCGGGAGGGCCGTATTGAGCAGTTCTTC. Translation gives CASSPPRREGRIEQFF. The chain is built from TRBV7-9 and TRBJ2-1; the match to TRBD2 covers 9 bases. Germline V lookup: CDR1 SEHNR, CDR2 FQNEAQ (reference sequence). J was trimmed by 9 bases and V by 5 bases; bases with no gene match: 14. The CDR3 loop spans 16 amino acids.

V usage is TRBV7-6 and J usage is TRBJ1-2, with 9 nucleotides matching TRBD1. V dropped 5 bases and J dropped 3; count of bases not matched to a gene: 16. Per germline, CDR1 SGHVS and CDR2 FNYEAQ. The CDR3 is 18 amino acids. CDR3 loop: CASSPSFLWDRADYGYTF. For the CDR3, the DNA is TGTGCCAGCAGCCCTTCTTTTTTATGGGACAGGGCTGACTATGGCTACACCTTC. The full variable domain, rest sourced from reference TRBV7-6 and TRBJ1-2, is GAGVSQSPRYKVTKRGQDVALRCDPISGHVSLYWYRQALGQGPEFLTYFNYEAQQDKSGLPNDRFSAERPEGSISTLTIQRTEQRDSAMYRCASSPSFLWDRADYGYTFGSGTRLTVV.

The chain links TRBV11-3 to TRBJ2-7; D might be TRBD1 or TRBD2, each matching 5 bases. This CDR3 spans 14 amino acids. Germline V lookup: CDR1 SGHNT, CDR2 YENEEA. Trimming shortened V by 5 bases and J by 3 bases, and 14 bases separated the two germline ends. The CDR3 region is CASSRGPTVYEQYF. The CDR3 region has the DNA TGTGCCAGCAGCCGGGGACCGACGGTCTACGAGCAGTACTTC.

This rearrangement joins TRBV5-1 to TRBJ1-1, with D possibly being TRBD1 (5 bases). Looked up from germline, CDR1 is SGHRS and CDR2 is YFSETQ. The CDR3 contains 13 residues. Trimming shortened V by 2 bases and J by 3 bases, and 8 bases separated the two germline ends. CDR3 residues: CASSFVGDTEAFF. The CDR3 DNA reads TGCGCCAGCAGCTTTGTGGGGGACACTGAAGCTTTCTTT.

Comment on this clonotype: This is likely a read error, given that the CDR3 carries no conserved phenylalanine or tryptophan at its end. The genes are TRBV6-6 and TRBJ2-7; the D gene is possibly TRBD1 (6 bases). This CDR3 spans 12 amino acids. Per germline, CDR1 MNHNY and CDR2 SVGAGI (reference sequence). V gave up 6 bases and J gave up 2 bases, with 8 bases separating them. CDR3 loop: CASSDRTYEQYL. The DNA of the CDR3 is TGTGCCAGCAGCGACAGGACCTACGAGCAGTACTTA.

There are a few counts of this clonotype. The rearrangement uses TRBV5-1 and TRBJ2-7; D uncertain. The length of the CDR3 is 13 residues. Trimming pared 5 bases from V and 0 bases from J, leaving 9 bases between. Germline lookup yields CDR1 SGHRS and CDR2 YFSETQ. The CDR3 nucleotides read TGCGCCAGCAGAGGCTACAGCTCCTACGAGCAGTACTTC. This gives the protein CASRGYSSYEQYF.

The V call is TRBV12-3 or TRBV12-4, the J call TRBJ2-5; D might be TRBD1 (6 bases). Trimming cost V 8 bases and J 2 bases, with 12 bases left between them. The CDR3 totals 13 residues. CDR3 nucleotide sequence: TGTGCCAGCGGGGGACACCTACAAGAGACCCAGTACTTC. It is translated as CASGGHLQETQYF.

The table lists this clonotype with a few counts. The chain combines TRBV20-1 with TRBJ1-2, with D uncertain. Germline V gene data show CDR1 as DFQATT and CDR2 as SNEGSKA (reference sequence). V was clipped by 7 bases and J by 4 bases, with 10 bases between them. The CDR3 length is 11 residues. The CDR3 loop is CSVSDGYGYTF. As DNA, the CDR3 is TGCAGTGTCTCGGATGGCTATGGCTACACCTTC.

This clonotype was counted only a few times. The chain combines TRBV5-1 with TRBJ1-1; 10 bases map to TRBD1. V lost 4 bases, J lost 3 bases, and 6 bases stayed unmatched. CDR1 and CDR2 from the germline V gene are SGHRS and YFSETQ. The CDR3 totals 15 residues. The DNA for the CDR3 is TGCGCCAGCAGCCACGGGACAGGGGACGACACTGAAGCTTTCTTT. Amino acids: CASSHGTGDDTEAFF. The complete variable domain, with remaining parts taken from reference TRBV5-1 and TRBJ1-1, reads KAGVTQTPRYLIKTRGQQVTLSCSPISGHRSVSWYQQTPGQGLQFLFEYFSETQRNKGNFPGRFSGRQFSNSRSEMNVSTLELGDSALYLCASSHGTGDDTEAFFGQGTRLTVV.

The chain has TRBV19 and TRBJ2-5; D not certain. The germline gives CDR1 LNHDA, CDR2 SQIVND (reference sequence). V lost 8 bases, J lost 5 bases, and 9 bases lay in between. This CDR3 region has 11 residues. The CDR3 spells CASYNEETQYF. CDR3 bases: TGTGCCAGTTACAATGAGGAGACCCAGTACTTC. Complete variable domain (other parts from reference TRBV19 and TRBJ2-5): DGGITQSPKYLFRKEGQNVTLSCEQNLNHDAMYWYRQDPGQGLRLIYYSQIVNDFQKGDIAEGYSVSREKKESFPLTVTSAQKNPTAFYLCASYNEETQYFGPGTRLLVL.

This rearrangement joins TRBV5-1 to TRBJ2-1; D possibly corresponds to TRBD1 (5 bases). The germline gives CDR1 SGHRS, CDR2 YFSETQ. This CDR3 spans 19 amino acids. The ends were cut back, 0 bases at V and 1 base at J, with 20 bases in the middle. CDR3 loop: CASSLGAGITLGSYNEQFF. Written as DNA, the CDR3 is TGCGCCAGCAGCTTGGGGGCAGGGATTACCTTGGGTTCCTACAATGAGCAGTTCTTC.

This clonotype was found many times. The gene calls are TRBV24-1 and TRBJ2-3, with D perhaps matching TRBD2 (7 bases). Deletions cut 3 bases from V and 2 bases from J, with 14 bases between. Looked up from germline, CDR1 is KGHDR and CDR2 is SFDVKD. The CDR3 runs 16 residues. CDR3 protein: CATSDPRGGATDTQYF. CDR3 nucleotide sequence: TGTGCCACCAGTGATCCCCGAGGGGGGGCCACAGATACGCAGTATTTT.

V and J are TRBV5-1 and TRBJ2-3, with TRBD1 identical over 7 bases. V shed 4 bases and J 2 bases; nucleotides not matched to a gene: 7. The CDR3 loop spans 15 amino acids. The germline CDR1 and CDR2 sequences are SGHRS and YFSETQ. The CDR3 sequence: CASSVQGTNTDTQYF. CDR3 DNA: TGCGCCAGCAGCGTACAGGGGACAAACACAGATACGCAGTATTTT.

This clonotype has only a few counts. V gene TRBV30 combines with J gene TRBJ1-5; no clear D gene. Germline V CDR1 and CDR2: GTSNPN, SVGIG (reference sequence). The germline V and J ends were trimmed by 3 bases and 7 bases, with 10 bases remaining between them. CDR3 size: 12 residues. The CDR3, as DNA: TGTGCCTGGAGACAGCCTGGGCAGCCCCAGCATTTT. It specifies CAWRQPGQPQHF.

This sequence joins TRBV4-3 and TRBJ2-7; 8 positions match TRBD2. Looked up from germline, CDR1 is LGHNA and CDR2 is YSLEER. This CDR3 has 14 residues. The J segment lost 3 bases and the V segment lost 4 bases, leaving 5 bases of the junction unmatched. DNA for the CDR3: TGCGCCAGCAGCCGCCTAGCGGGTCTCTACGAGCAGTACTTC. This sequence encodes CASSRLAGLYEQYF.

V usage is TRBV7-3 and J usage is TRBJ2-1; no clear D gene. CDR3 length: 13 residues. V lost 5 bases, J lost 8 bases, and 13 bases lay in between. Germline V gene lookup returns CDR1 SGHTA and CDR2 FQGTGA. The CDR3 DNA sequence: TGTGCCAGCAGCCAACACAGAGCTGATGAGCAGTTCTTC. Protein sequence: CASSQHRADEQFF.

The V and J genes are TRBV4-2 and TRBJ2-7, with TRBD2 identical over 11 bases. This CDR3 spans 16 amino acids. Trimming took 0 bases from V and 1 from J; bases not matched to a gene: 2. Germline assignment: CDR1 LGHNA and CDR2 YNFKEQ. The CDR3 region is CASSQELAGGSYEQYF. The CDR3, as DNA: TGTGCCAGCAGCCAAGAGCTAGCGGGAGGATCCTACGAGCAGTACTTC.